The 29 T cell receptor beta chains below all came from one sample that was sequenced in a study of blood T cell repertoires in COVID-19. Clones were sequenced by immunoSEQ multiplex PCR, and TCRdb holds only the in-frame ones, with some missing. Of some 160,000 clones in the sample, approximately 84% were seen once. The sequencing input was peripheral blood. The receptors come from a woman aged 80 or older with acute or convalescent COVID-19.

The CDR3: CASSFTGQETQYF. As DNA, the CDR3 is TGTGCCAGCAGTTTTACAGGGCAGGAGACCCAGTACTTC. This chain uses TRBV6-5 with TRBJ2-5, with D possibly matching TRBD1 (6 bases). The CDR3 loop spans 13 amino acids. V lost 4 bases to trimming and J lost 5 bases, with 11 bases between them. The germline gives CDR1 MNHEY, CDR2 SVGAGI.

The sample holds a few counts of this clone. The V gene is TRBV6-6, the J gene TRBJ1-1; D unresolved. Looked up from germline, CDR1 is MNHNY and CDR2 is SVGAGI (reference sequence). The CDR3 has 16 amino acids. Deletions cut 4 bases from V and 0 bases from J, with 15 bases between. CDR3 sequence (DNA): TGTGCCAGCAGTTTTCTCCGGACCGGGATGAACACTGAAGCTTTCTTT. Its protein product is CASSFLRTGMNTEAFF.

The chain recombines TRBV9 with TRBJ2-7; tentatively, D is TRBD2 (7 bases). V lost 0 bases, J lost 6 bases, and 13 bases lay in between. CDR1 is SGDLS and CDR2 is YYNGEE in the germline V gene. This CDR3 spans 14 amino acids. CDR3 region: CASSVAGGPFEQYF. Written as DNA, the CDR3 is TGTGCCAGCAGCGTAGCCGGGGGGCCCTTCGAGCAGTACTTC.

The gene calls are TRBV5-1 and TRBJ1-1; no reliable D call. Germline loops: CDR1 SGHRS, CDR2 YFSETQ. V dropped 4 bases and J dropped 7 bases, with 14 bases sitting between them. The length of the CDR3 is 13 residues. DNA of the CDR3: TGCGCCAGCAGCCGGATCCCCGGGGTTGAAGCTTTCTTT. Translation gives CASSRIPGVEAFF.

This clone has just a few counts. The V and J genes are TRBV19 and TRBJ1-6, with 8 bases identical to TRBD1. With V trimmed by 2 bases and J by 7 bases, 1 base remained unmatched. Germline CDR1 and CDR2: LNHDA and SQIVND (reference sequence). CDR3 length: 14 amino acids. The CDR3 is CASSIQGANSPLHF. The CDR3 DNA reads TGTGCCAGTAGTATACAGGGGGCCAATTCACCCCTCCACTTT.

This clone occurred a few times. This rearrangement joins TRBV19 to TRBJ1-2; possibly TRBD1 for D (6 bases). The V end was cut by 6 bases, the J end by 5 bases, with 19 bases between. Germline-derived CDR1 and CDR2 are LNHDA and SQIVND (reference sequence). The CDR3 has 15 residues. The CDR3 sequence is CASSLVTGTSYGYTF. CDR3 nucleotide sequence: TGTGCCAGTAGCCTAGTAACCGGGACATCTTATGGCTACACCTTC.

The V gene is TRBV4-2, the J gene TRBJ1-6; no clear D gene. Deletions cut 0 bases from V and 9 bases from J, with 15 bases between. The CDR3 sequence is 16 residues long. The germline CDR1 and CDR2 sequences are LGHNA and YNFKEQ. As DNA, the CDR3 is TGTGCCAGCAGCCAAGAGTGGGGAGGGAAGGCTTCACCCCTCCACTTT. Amino acid sequence: CASSQEWGGKASPLHF.

This sequence joins TRBV28 and TRBJ2-1; 9 nucleotides agree with TRBD2. Trimming at V came to 7 bases and at J to 4 bases, leaving 8 bases not matched to a gene. This CDR3 spans 15 amino acids. Germline V gene sequence: CDR1 MDHEN, CDR2 SYDVKM. In DNA form, the CDR3 reads TGTGCCAGCACCCCTCAGGGACTAGCTTACAATGAGCAGTTCTTC. Amino acids: CASTPQGLAYNEQFF.

The chain is built from TRBV20-1 and TRBJ2-3; D is uncertain. The CDR3 sequence is 11 residues long. The germline V and J ends were trimmed by 6 bases and 3 bases, with 7 bases remaining between them. Germline V gene data show CDR1 as DFQATT and CDR2 as SNEGSKA (reference sequence). The CDR3 coding sequence is TGCAGTGCCCTGAGGACAGATACGCAGTATTTT. As protein: CSALRTDTQYF.

The gene calls are TRBV4-2 and TRBJ1-2, with D maybe TRBD1 (6 bases). Germline V gene sequence: CDR1 LGHNA, CDR2 YNFKEQ. The CDR3 contains 16 residues. V was pared by 0 bases and J by 6 bases, with 17 bases between. The CDR3 coding sequence is TGTGCCAGCAGCCAAGATAGAGGGGGTGTCCCTCATGGCTACACCTTC. Amino acids: CASSQDRGGVPHGYTF.

V usage is TRBV28 and J usage is TRBJ2-7; 7 bases agree with TRBD1. V was clipped by 2 bases and J by 2 bases; unmatched bases: 3. Germline V lookup: CDR1 MDHEN, CDR2 SYDVKM. The CDR3 covers 14 residues. CDR3 sequence (DNA): TGTGCCAGCAGTTTACCGGGACAGCCCTACGAGCAGTACTTC. This translates into CASSLPGQPYEQYF.

V gene TRBV9 combines with J gene TRBJ2-1; 7 positions agree with TRBD2. The V gene's germline CDR1 is SGDLS and CDR2 YYNGEE. The V gene end was trimmed by 3 bases and the J gene end by 6 bases; junction bases not matched to a gene: 6. The CDR3 extends over 14 amino acids. The CDR3 spells CASSAQVAGNEQFF. CDR3 DNA: TGTGCCAGCAGCGCCCAAGTAGCGGGCAATGAGCAGTTCTTC.

The gene calls are TRBV3-1 (or the pseudogene TRBV3-2) and TRBJ2-7; 11 positions agree with TRBD2. The CDR3 is 17 residues long. CDR1 is LGHDT and CDR2 is YNNKEL in the germline V gene (reference sequence). V trimming: 3 bases; J trimming: 2 bases; junction bases outside the gene matches: 9. The CDR3 bases are TGTGCCAGCAGCCAGTTCGGGAAGACTAGCGGGGCCTACGAGCAGTACTTC. It specifies CASSQFGKTSGAYEQYF.

This clone was detected only once. The chain links TRBV28 to TRBJ1-1; D is undetermined. This CDR3 has 16 residues. V was clipped by 6 bases and J by 5 bases, with 22 bases between them. Looked up from germline, CDR1 is MDHEN and CDR2 is SYDVKM. The CDR3 sequence: CASSPLAGLSETEAFF. The DNA for the CDR3 is TGTGCCAGCAGCCCCCTTGCGGGCCTATCGGAAACTGAAGCTTTCTTT.

The chain joins TRBV15 to TRBJ1-2, with D unresolved. Germline V gives CDR1 LNHNV, CDR2 YYDKDF (reference sequence). V lost 1 base to trimming and J lost 0 bases, with 9 bases between them. CDR3 length: 15 amino acids. CDR3 sequence: CATSRGAGANYGYTF. The CDR3 DNA reads TGTGCCACCAGCAGAGGCGCCGGGGCTAACTATGGCTACACCTTC.

This clone was seen a few times. The chain joins TRBV5-1 to TRBJ2-7; no clear D gene. Germline V gene data show CDR1 as SGHRS and CDR2 as YFSETQ. The CDR3 consists of 14 residues. With 0 bases removed from V and 1 base from J, the gap between germline ends came to 8 bases. The CDR3, as DNA: TGCGCCAGCAGCTTGGAGACCAGGTCCTACGAGCAGTACTTC. Protein sequence: CASSLETRSYEQYF.

V is TRBV6-1 and J is TRBJ2-2, with 7 nucleotides matching TRBD2. V was clipped by 2 bases and J by 4 bases; unmatched bases: 13. Germline lookup yields CDR1 MNHNS and CDR2 SASEGT. This CDR3 is built from 18 residues. The CDR3 DNA sequence: TGTGCCAGCAGTGAAAAAATCGGCGGGGGAGGGAGCACCGGGGAGCTGTTTTTT. It encodes CASSEKIGGGGSTGELFF.

The chain uses TRBV5-1 and TRBJ2-3, with D perhaps TRBD2 (5 bases). Germline V gives CDR1 SGHRS, CDR2 YFSETQ. The CDR3 spans 17 residues. The germline V and J ends were trimmed by 3 bases and 0 bases, with 17 bases remaining between them. The CDR3: CASSSDPSLDSTDTQYF. For the CDR3, the DNA is TGCGCCAGCAGCTCGGACCCTAGCTTAGATAGCACAGATACGCAGTATTTT.

CDR3 sequence: CASSFTGTGRYNEQFF. In DNA form, the CDR3 reads TGTGCCAGCAGTTTTACCGGGACAGGGCGGTACAATGAGCAGTTCTTC. The chain couples TRBV5-4 to TRBJ2-1, with 9 bases fitting TRBD1. The CDR3 runs 16 residues. CDR1 and CDR2 from the germline V gene are SGHNT and YYREEE (reference sequence). With 5 bases clipped from V and 4 bases from J, the junction kept 10 bases outside the gene matches.

CDR3 amino acids: CASSVRDSGANVLTF. CDR3 DNA sequence: TGTGCCAGCAGTGTCCGGGACAGTGGGGCCAACGTCCTGACTTTC. This chain joins TRBV2 and TRBJ2-6; TRBD1 aligns across 7 bases. Germline loops: CDR1 SNHLY, CDR2 FYNNEI. V trimming: 4 bases; J trimming: 3 bases; junction bases outside the gene matches: 3. There are 15 residues in the CDR3.

The CDR3 DNA reads TGTGCCAGCAGCCCCCCCCAGCGGGAGGACTCAGATACGCAGTATTTT. It encodes CASSPPQREDSDTQYF. This sequence joins TRBV28 and TRBJ2-3; 9 bases fit TRBD2. Germline lookup yields CDR1 MDHEN and CDR2 SYDVKM. The ends lost 6 bases at V and 4 bases at J; junction bases unmatched: 11. The CDR3 length is 16 residues.

The chain combines TRBV7-2 with TRBJ2-3, with 7 bases that match TRBD1. Germline loops: CDR1 SGHTA, CDR2 FQGNSA. V trimming: 5 bases; J trimming: 4 bases; junction bases outside the gene matches: 3. The CDR3 sequence is 13 residues long. The CDR3 spells CASSRQGADTQYF. CDR3 DNA: TGTGCCAGCAGCCGCCAGGGGGCAGATACGCAGTATTTT.

This clone came up a few times. The rearrangement uses TRBV28 and TRBJ2-7, with 10 bases fitting TRBD1. This CDR3 spans 14 amino acids. Germline-derived CDR1 and CDR2 are MDHEN and SYDVKM. V lost 3 bases to trimming and J lost 8 bases; unmatched junction nucleotides: 7. The CDR3 nucleotides are TGTGCCAGCAGTTTCCCGGGACAGGGGCTAAAGCAGTACTTC. Translation gives CASSFPGQGLKQYF.

V gene TRBV19 combines with J gene TRBJ1-1; 8 positions match TRBD1. The CDR3 covers 13 residues. Per the germline V gene, CDR1 is LNHDA and CDR2 is SQIVND (reference sequence). Trimming cost V 7 bases and J 5 bases; bases outside gene matches: 6. DNA for the CDR3: TGTGCCAGTAACGACAGGGGCTTGACTGAAGCTTTCTTT. It specifies CASNDRGLTEAFF.

Written as DNA, the CDR3 is TGTGCCTGGATCAACCGGGACAGGGGCTATGGCTACACCTTC. Encoded protein: CAWINRDRGYGYTF. V gene TRBV30 combines with J gene TRBJ1-2; 10 bases map to TRBD1. The junction had 6 bases not matched to a gene; V was cut back by 4 bases and J by 4 bases. In germline, CDR1 is GTSNPN, CDR2 SVGIG (reference sequence). This CDR3 has 14 residues.

To note about this clone: Other DNA variants within this sample encode the same CDR3. The chain couples TRBV27 to TRBJ2-7; 11 bases map to TRBD2. The V and J ends lost 8 bases and 3 bases, in that order; junction bases with no gene match: 9. The CDR3 has 15 residues. Germline V gene lookup returns CDR1 MNHEY and CDR2 SMNVEV (reference sequence). The CDR3: CASSSISGRGYEQYF. The CDR3 nucleotides read TGTGCCAGCTCCTCGATTAGCGGGAGGGGCTACGAGCAGTACTTC.

The table lists this clone with a few counts. In nucleotides, the CDR3 is TGTGCCAGCAGCCCGAGGACAGGTTCTGGAAACACCATATATTTT. Its translation is CASSPRTGSGNTIYF. The chain uses TRBV28 and TRBJ1-3; 7 bases map to TRBD1. The V segment lost 6 bases and the J segment 1 base; nucleotides outside the gene matches: 6. There are 15 residues in the CDR3. The germline gives CDR1 MDHEN, CDR2 SYDVKM.

The rearrangement uses TRBV6-2 or TRBV6-3 and TRBJ1-1; a weak D match, TRBD1 (6 bases). Trimming took 6 bases from V and 7 from J, leaving 12 bases between them. Germline V gene sequence: CDR1 MNHEY, CDR2 SVGEGT. The length of the CDR3 is 12 residues. This CDR3 reads CASSPGVGEAFF. The DNA of the CDR3 is TGTGCCAGCAGCCCAGGGGTGGGTGAAGCTTTCTTT.

V and J are TRBV12-5 and TRBJ2-1; 9 bases agree with TRBD1. V was pared by 2 bases and J by 6 bases, with 2 bases of the junction left unmatched. The germline gives CDR1 LGHNT, CDR2 FRNRAP. The CDR3 is 14 residues long. CDR3 sequence (DNA): TGTGCTAGTGGTTTGACGGGACAGGGCAATGAGCAGTTCTTC. It codes for CASGLTGQGNEQFF.